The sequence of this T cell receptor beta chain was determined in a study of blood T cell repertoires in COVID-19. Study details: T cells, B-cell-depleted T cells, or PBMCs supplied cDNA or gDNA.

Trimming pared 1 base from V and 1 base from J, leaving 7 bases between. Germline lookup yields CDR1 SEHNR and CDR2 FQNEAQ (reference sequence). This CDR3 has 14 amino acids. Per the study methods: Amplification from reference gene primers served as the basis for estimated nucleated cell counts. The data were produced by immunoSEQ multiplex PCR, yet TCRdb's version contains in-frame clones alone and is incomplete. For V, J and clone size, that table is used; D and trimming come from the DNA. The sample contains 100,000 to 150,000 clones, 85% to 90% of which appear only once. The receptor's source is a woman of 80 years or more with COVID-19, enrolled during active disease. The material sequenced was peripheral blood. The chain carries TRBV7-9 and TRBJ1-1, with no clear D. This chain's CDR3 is CASSLGGGNTEAFF. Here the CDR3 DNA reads TGTGCCAGCAGCTTAGGAGGCGGGAACACTGAAGCTTTCTTT.